Included here is one T cell receptor (beta chain) sequence, with context. The antigen this receptor binds is unknown. No per-base quality is available; no much larger clone lies one base away. Taken from the germline V gene, the CDR1 and CDR2 loops are SGDLS and YYNGEE. At the junction V is shortened by 2 bases and J by 4 bases, with 15 bases in between. The CDR3 contains 15 residues, cysteine and phenylalanine counted. Solely the CDR3 DNA is kept, with 45 bases framed from the first base. The sample belongs to a study of beta chain features in type 1 diabetes (dated by TCRdb to between 2018 and 2020). Study-wide context: No differences in mean age, gender distribution, total cell number or subset yield were found between patients and healthy donors. In the study, TCRB repertoires of sorted circulating CD4+ T cell subsets from recently diagnosed type 1 diabetes patients were compared with those of matched healthy donors. Regulatory and stem cell-like memory subsets were isolated from only 8 patients and roughly 8 healthy donors, whereas naive and central memory subsets came from all 28 donors. A total of some 100,000,000 sorted cells were examined across all samples, and a strong correlation was observed between cell number per subset and RNA yield. Beyond this particular receptor, the publication reports: Naive, central memory and regulatory TCRB repertoires appeared to be more alike among patients than among healthy donors. In all four CD4+ subsets, TCRB CDR3 length was moderately but significantly shorter in type 1 diabetes patients. Because cDNA was sequenced instead of genomic DNA, activated cells with high expression could be over-represented, although the groups did not differ in activation or CD3 levels. PCR might favor shorter templates, but patient and control samples were amplified and corrected together, so any skew would affect both groups equally. Only small numbers of individuals were included in the HLA sub-analyses, which left unresolved whether HLA type had any influence on TCRB rearrangement. Fewer insertions and more nucleotide deletions at VDJ recombination sites were observed in patients with type 1 diabetes, implying thymic rearrangement abnormalities.

All of the isolated RNA was reverse transcribed with the High Capacity cDNA Reverse Transcription Kit, so expressed TCRB transcripts were sequenced. Naive, central memory and regulatory T cell samples underwent deep immunoSEQ sequencing, averaging approximately 3.3 million total reads per sample. Sorted cells were lysed in RLT buffer and RNA was extracted with DNase-treated RNeasy Micro or Mini kits, depending on cell number. Each cell subset was processed on its own to prevent cross-contamination, while patient and healthy donor samples were processed together. The immunoSEQ multiplex PCR was used to amplify TCRB sequences from cDNA, yielding 87-bp fragments that span the CDR3 region. Sequencing of the amplicons was done on the Illumina HiSeq platform. In the source study's methods: Synthetic template baselines were used to correct PCR bias computationally, reads within Hamming distance 2 were collapsed, and singletons that could not be merged were discarded. Reads were aligned against IMGT so that V, D and J genes, CDR3 length and insertions or deletions at six rearrangement sites could be assigned. Within each subset, clonotype counts were normalized to the number of sorted cells before true diversity and Gini coefficients were calculated with the tcR R package. The overlap coefficient, calculated on TCRB nucleotide sequences, was used to measure repertoire sharing. The table comes from immuneACCESS by way of TCRdb, which keeps in-frame sequences with V and J called. Part of the clones is missing from these tables; in studies checked, under half for an unresolved V gene and the rest for unknown reasons. That table is the source of V, J and clone size, and D and trimming were worked out from the DNA. The sample records roughly 150,000 clones, roughly 7.1% of which are singletons. The leading ten clones occupy approximately 1% of the sample.

Each donor gave one peripheral blood draw, approximately 0.11 L on average, collected into heparinised tubes. A BD FACSAria II and a panel including CD45RO, CCR7, CD25, CD127, CD95 and CD27 were used to sort naive, central memory, regulatory and stem cell-like memory CD4+ T cells. Purity was above 95% for every sorted population. PBMCs were isolated immediately by Lymphoprep density gradient centrifugation and stained directly without culture. Samples were stained and sorted in pairs, with one healthy donor and one patient per experiment, so that batch effects were minimized. This chain is built from TRBV9 and TRBJ2-5; possibly the D gene is TRBD1, per 5 matching bases. Sample: central memory CD4+ T cells from blood. This TCR came from a woman in her thirties or forties with type 1 diabetes. CDR3 reads: CASSVTRGTGETQYF. The DNA sequence reads TGTGCCAGCAGCGTGACTCGAGGCACAGGAGAGACCCAGTACTTC.